These 16 T cell receptor beta chains were sequenced from one sample in a study of T cells after yellow fever vaccination. TCRdb independently ran MiXCR on the 5' RACE reads; one entry per CDR3 protein. The table records under 150,000 distinct CDR3 sequences, 6.5% to 8.5% of them present only once. The source material was CD4+ T cells sorted from PBMCs, sampled 5 days after the yellow fever booster vaccination. These receptors were taken from a man aged 25 to 40 who received the YFV17D yellow fever vaccine.

The chain has TRBV6-2 or TRBV6-3 and TRBJ1-2; no definite D call. Per germline, CDR1 MNHEY and CDR2 SVGEGT. Trimming took 3 bases from V and 4 from J, leaving 12 bases between them. The CDR3 length is 14 residues. The CDR3 nucleotides are TGTGCCAGCAGTTATGACCCGGGAGGCTATGGCTACACCTTC. Translation: CASSYDPGGYGYTF.

This clonotype was picked up many times. The V gene is TRBV29-1, the J gene TRBJ2-7, with D unresolved. Trimming stripped 4 bases from V and 0 bases from J, with 7 bases between. CDR1 and CDR2 from the germline V gene are SQVTM and ANQGSEA. This CDR3 region has 12 residues. CDR3 residues: CSVVSDSYEQYF. The CDR3 DNA reads as TGCAGCGTTGTCTCCGACTCCTACGAGCAGTACTTC.

There are many counts of this clonotype. The V call is TRBV6-5, the J call TRBJ2-3; 11 bases line up with TRBD2. Per germline, CDR1 MNHEY and CDR2 SVGAGI. The CDR3 has 17 amino acids. Trimming took 5 bases from V and 1 from J; bases not matched to a gene: 8. CDR3 coding DNA: TGTGCCAGCAGTACCTTTTCTAGCGGGGGGCGCACAGATACGCAGTATTTT. Encoded protein: CASSTFSSGGRTDTQYF.

This clonotype came up many times. The chain is built from TRBV12-3 or TRBV12-4 and TRBJ2-7; 8 bases are a match to TRBD1. This CDR3 contains 14 residues. After removal of 5 bases from V and 1 base from J, the junction contained 4 bases not matched to a gene. In nucleotides, the CDR3 is TGTGCCAGCAGTCGACAGGGGTTGTCCTACGAGCAGTACTTC. As protein: CASSRQGLSYEQYF.

This clonotype was found many times. The chain couples TRBV24-1 to TRBJ1-2; D is perhaps TRBD1 (6 bases). The CDR3 spans 13 residues. Germline V gene sequence: CDR1 KGHDR, CDR2 SFDVKD. The V and J ends lost 10 bases and 2 bases respectively, with 13 bases between them. The CDR3 loop reads CATARGHNYGYTF. The CDR3 DNA is TGTGCCACTGCTAGGGGACACAACTATGGCTACACCTTC.

The chain employs TRBV19 and TRBJ1-1; D uncertain. V was trimmed by 4 bases and J by 2 bases, leaving 5 bases between them. The CDR3 has 12 residues. The germline gives CDR1 LNHDA, CDR2 SQIVND (reference sequence). CDR3: CASSKPNTEAFF. For the CDR3, the DNA is TGTGCCAGTAGTAAACCCAACACTGAAGCTTTCTTT.

The chain recombines TRBV19 with TRBJ2-5; no clear D gene. The CDR3 contains 15 residues. Trimming took 6 bases from V and 5 from J, leaving 19 bases between them. Germline V gives CDR1 LNHDA, CDR2 SQIVND (reference sequence). CDR3 sequence: CASRLADSGVETQYF. CDR3 nucleotide sequence: TGTGCCAGTAGATTAGCAGATAGTGGTGTTGAGACCCAGTACTTC.

This clonotype was found many times. The V gene is TRBV12-3 or TRBV12-4, the J gene TRBJ2-7; the D gene is possibly TRBD2 (6 bases). Trimming took 1 base from V and 5 from J, leaving 18 bases between them. The CDR3 consists of 16 residues. The CDR3 sequence: CASSLDIGRRDHEQYF. CDR3 coding DNA: TGTGCCAGCAGTTTAGATATTGGTAGGCGGGACCACGAGCAGTACTTC.

This clonotype was observed a few times. The chain uses TRBV18 and TRBJ2-5; D not resolved. The germline V and J ends were trimmed by 0 bases and 0 bases, with 5 bases remaining between them. Germline V lookup: CDR1 KGHSH, CDR2 LQKENI. This CDR3 contains 14 residues. The CDR3 bases are TGTGCCAGCTCACCACCGGCCGACCAAGAGACCCAGTACTTC. Translation: CASSPPADQETQYF. The full variable domain, with the rest looked up from reference TRBV18 and TRBJ2-5, is NAGVMQNPRHLVRRRGQEARLRCSPMKGHSHVYWYRQLPEEGLKFMVYLQKENIIDESGMPKERFSAEFPKEGPSILRIQQVVRGDSAAYFCASSPPADQETQYFGPGTRLLVL.

This chain links TRBV3-1 with TRBJ1-1; D possibly corresponds to TRBD1 (5 bases). Germline V lookup: CDR1 LGHDT, CDR2 YNNKEL (reference sequence). The CDR3 loop spans 16 amino acids. Trimming took 4 bases from V and 0 from J, leaving 15 bases between them. The CDR3 DNA reads as TGTGCCAGCAGCCCATCGGGGGGGGGGATGAACACTGAAGCTTTCTTT. Translation: CASSPSGGGMNTEAFF.

This clonotype came up many times. CDR3 loop: CASSLSLTGGGVNTEAFF. The CDR3 coding sequence is TGTGCCAGCAGCTTAAGCCTGACCGGCGGGGGGGTGAACACTGAAGCTTTCTTT. The rearrangement links TRBV11-2 to TRBJ1-1; possible D gene TRBD1, 5 bases. V lost 2 bases to trimming and J lost 0 bases, with 19 bases between them. The germline V gene encodes CDR1 SGHAT and CDR2 FQNNGV. This CDR3 comprises 18 residues.

This clonotype was observed at least ten times. The chain joins TRBV12-3 or TRBV12-4 to TRBJ1-6, with D unresolved. This CDR3 spans 15 amino acids. Deletions cut 7 bases from V and 0 bases from J, with 10 bases between. Written as DNA, the CDR3 is TGTGCCAGCACCCGATCGAGCTCCTATAATTCACCCCTCCACTTT. Protein: CASTRSSSYNSPLHF.

This clonotype was recorded many times. The chain combines TRBV4-3 with TRBJ2-5; tentatively, D is TRBD2 (6 bases). The germline gives CDR1 LGHNA, CDR2 YSLEER. Trimming stripped 0 bases from V and 1 base from J, with 6 bases between. The CDR3 sequence is 14 residues long. CDR3 amino acids: CASSQERGQETQYF. CDR3 in DNA: TGCGCCAGCAGCCAAGAGCGGGGCCAAGAGACCCAGTACTTC.

In its sample, this clonotype was seen many times. The chain employs TRBV7-2 and TRBJ2-7; 7 nucleotides line up with TRBD1. The V gene end was trimmed by 5 bases and the J gene end by 3 bases; junction bases not matched to a gene: 4. Germline assignment: CDR1 SGHTA and CDR2 FQGNSA. CDR3 length: 13 amino acids. The CDR3 reads CASSKDRNYEQYF. Written as DNA, the CDR3 is TGTGCCAGCAGCAAGGACAGGAACTACGAGCAGTACTTC. The complete variable domain, with remaining parts taken from reference TRBV7-2 and TRBJ2-7, reads GAGVSQSPSNKVTEKGKDVELRCDPISGHTALYWYRQSLGQGLEFLIYFQGNSAPDKSGLPSDRFSAERTGGSVSTLTIQRTQQEDSAVYLCASSKDRNYEQYFGPGTRLTVT.

This clonotype was detected only a few times. The gene calls are TRBV29-1 and TRBJ2-5, with TRBD1 matching over 9 bases. The junction had 14 bases not matched to a gene; V was cut back by 4 bases and J by 5 bases. The length of the CDR3 is 16 residues. The germline V gene has CDR1 SQVTM and CDR2 ANQGSEA. CDR3 sequence reads: CSVGEVGTGRWETQYF. In DNA, the CDR3 is TGCAGCGTTGGGGAAGTGGGGACAGGGAGGTGGGAGACCCAGTACTTC.

The genes are TRBV24-1 and TRBJ2-1, with TRBD2 matching over 7 bases. This CDR3 region has 17 residues. CDR1 KGHDR and CDR2 SFDVKD come from the germline V gene. V lost 5 bases to trimming and J lost 5 bases; unmatched junction nucleotides: 14. CDR3 sequence (DNA): TGTGCCACCAGTGGTCCGCCCGGGGCGGGAGCGGACAATGAGCAGTTCTTC. Translation gives CATSGPPGAGADNEQFF.